Below, 11 T cell receptor beta chains from the same sample are listed, as sequenced in a study of cytomegalovirus exposure and HLA in healthy donors. Assay used: immunoSEQ multiplex PCR; TCRdb lists only in-frame clones, some missing. The sample shows 150,000 to 200,000 clones, about 83% of them seen only once. Sequenced sample: PBMCs. The receptor set was obtained from a woman aged 25 to 45 in good health and CMV-seronegative.

This rearrangement joins TRBV5-1 to TRBJ2-7; 7 positions match TRBD1. The CDR3 totals 16 residues. V dropped 0 bases and J dropped 6; count of bases not matched to a gene: 12. Germline V CDR1 and CDR2: SGHRS, YFSETQ. The CDR3 DNA sequence: TGCGCCAGCAGCTTGGCTCTGATAGACAGGGCAGGCGAGCAGTACTTC. Protein sequence: CASSLALIDRAGEQYF.

The gene calls are TRBV7-8 and TRBJ2-1; 9 bases fit TRBD1. This CDR3 contains 15 residues. V was clipped by 5 bases and J by 4 bases; unmatched bases: 6. Per germline, CDR1 SGHVS and CDR2 FQNEAQ. CDR3 amino acids: CASSLRGTGYNEQFF. CDR3 nucleotides: TGTGCCAGCAGCCTCCGGGGGACAGGGTACAATGAGCAGTTCTTC.

This clone was counted a few times. The chain carries TRBV10-3 and TRBJ2-7; 10 nucleotides match TRBD2. Germline CDR1 ENHRY, CDR2 SYGVKD. The CDR3 has 18 amino acids. The junction had 16 bases not matched to a gene; V was cut back by 7 bases and J by 1 base. The CDR3 region is CAIIRGASGGPDSYEQYF. The CDR3 DNA follows: TGTGCCATCATTAGGGGGGCTAGCGGGGGCCCCGATTCCTACGAGCAGTACTTC.

The chain combines TRBV11-2 with TRBJ1-2, with 9 nucleotides matching TRBD1. There are 15 residues in the CDR3. CDR1 and CDR2 from the germline V gene are SGHAT and FQNNGV. The ends lost 3 bases at V and 3 bases at J; junction bases unmatched: 5. The CDR3 sequence: CASSFWTGADYGYTF. CDR3 nucleotide sequence: TGTGCCAGCAGCTTTTGGACAGGGGCGGACTATGGCTACACCTTC.

This clone occurred a few times. The gene calls are TRBV20-1 and TRBJ1-1; 7 bases map to TRBD1. The CDR3 is 10 amino acids. From germline, CDR1 is DFQATT and CDR2 SNEGSKA (reference sequence). Trimming at V came to 7 bases and at J to 10 bases, leaving 6 bases not matched to a gene. The CDR3 region is CSGGGAGAFF. DNA of the CDR3: TGCAGTGGAGGGGGCGCTGGAGCTTTCTTT.

This chain joins TRBV6-1 and TRBJ1-2; TRBD1 matches 8 bases. The germline CDR1 and CDR2 sequences are MNHNS and SASEGT. V trimming: 3 bases; J trimming: 5 bases; junction bases outside the gene matches: 5. The CDR3 consists of 14 residues. The CDR3 sequence is CASSDQGADYGYTF. CDR3 coding DNA: TGTGCCAGCAGTGATCAGGGGGCGGATTATGGCTACACCTTC.

The CDR3 bases are TGTGCCAGCAGCTTAGATGGGACTACTGGAAACACCATATATTTT. Encoded protein: CASSLDGTTGNTIYF. The genes are TRBV7-9 and TRBJ1-3, with a tentative D call TRBD1 (5 bases). Germline-derived CDR1 and CDR2 are SEHNR and FQNEAQ (reference sequence). V was pared by 1 base and J by 2 bases, with 9 bases between. The CDR3 has 15 residues.

J is TRBJ2-7 and V is TRBV4-1; 9 bases map to TRBD1. The germline V gene has CDR1 MGHRA and CDR2 YSYEKL. This CDR3 is built from 15 residues. The trim removed 4 bases at V and 0 bases at J, leaving 4 bases unmatched. CDR3 amino acids: CASSRGQGSSYEQYF. As DNA, the CDR3 is TGCGCCAGCAGCCGAGGACAGGGGAGCTCCTACGAGCAGTACTTC.

V usage is TRBV6-6 and J usage is TRBJ1-1; 7 bases align to TRBD1. The V segment lost 6 bases and the J segment 4 bases; nucleotides outside the gene matches: 8. The V gene's germline CDR1 is MNHNY and CDR2 SVGAGI (reference sequence). This CDR3 spans 14 amino acids. The CDR3: CASSLDRDRTEAFF. The CDR3 DNA reads TGTGCCAGCAGCTTAGACAGGGATCGCACTGAAGCTTTCTTT.

The gene calls are TRBV4-1 and TRBJ2-7; tentative D call: TRBD1 (6 bases). The CDR3 has 15 residues. Germline V CDR1 and CDR2: MGHRA, YSYEKL. Deletions cut 0 bases from V and 2 bases from J, with 11 bases between. The CDR3 nucleotides read TGCGCCAGCAGCCAAGAAAGAGGACAGCCCTACGAGCAGTACTTC. It is translated as CASSQERGQPYEQYF.

J is TRBJ1-1 and V is TRBV6-5; TRBD1 matches 10 bases. CDR3 length equals 15 residues. Trimming removed 0 bases from V and 4 bases from J; junction bases left unmatched: 2. Germline CDR1 reads MNHEY; CDR2 reads SVGAGI. Written as DNA, the CDR3 is TGTGCCAGCAGTTACTCGAGGACAGGGGGCACTGAAGCTTTCTTT. Protein: CASSYSRTGGTEAFF.